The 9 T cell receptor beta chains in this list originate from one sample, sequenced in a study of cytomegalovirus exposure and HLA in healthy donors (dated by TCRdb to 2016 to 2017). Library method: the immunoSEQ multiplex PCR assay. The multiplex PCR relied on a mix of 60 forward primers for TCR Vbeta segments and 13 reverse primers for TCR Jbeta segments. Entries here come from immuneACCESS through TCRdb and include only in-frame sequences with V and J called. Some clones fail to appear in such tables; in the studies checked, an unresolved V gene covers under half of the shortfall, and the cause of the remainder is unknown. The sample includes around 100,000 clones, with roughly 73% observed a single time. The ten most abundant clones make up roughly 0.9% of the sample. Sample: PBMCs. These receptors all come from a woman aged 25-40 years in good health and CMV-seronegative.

The CDR3 sequence is CASRGTGESTGELFF. The CDR3 nucleotides are TGTGCCAGCAGGGGGACAGGGGAGAGTACCGGGGAGCTGTTTTTT. The genes are TRBV6-1 and TRBJ2-2, with 10 bases matching TRBD1. With V trimmed by 6 bases and J by 5 bases, 6 bases remained unmatched. The CDR3 has 15 residues. From germline, CDR1 is MNHNS and CDR2 SASEGT.

This chain's CDR3 is CASRVWGSGQGALGYTF. The CDR3 coding sequence is TGTGCCAGTAGGGTGTGGGGTTCGGGACAGGGGGCATTGGGCTACACCTTC. This chain joins TRBV19 and TRBJ1-2; the match to TRBD1 covers 12 bases. Germline lookup yields CDR1 LNHDA and CDR2 SQIVND (reference sequence). J was trimmed by 8 bases and V by 6 bases; bases with no gene match: 16. The CDR3 is 17 residues long.

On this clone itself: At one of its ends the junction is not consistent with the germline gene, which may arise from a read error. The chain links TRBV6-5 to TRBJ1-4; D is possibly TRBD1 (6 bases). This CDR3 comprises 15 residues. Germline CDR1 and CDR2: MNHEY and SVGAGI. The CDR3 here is CASGYRGGEGEKLFF. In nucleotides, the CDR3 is TGTGCCAGCGGTTATAGAGGGGGGGAGGGTGAAAAACTGTTTTTT.

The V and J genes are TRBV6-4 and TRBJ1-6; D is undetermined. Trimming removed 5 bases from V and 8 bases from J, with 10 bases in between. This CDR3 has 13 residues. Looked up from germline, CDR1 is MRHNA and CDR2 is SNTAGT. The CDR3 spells CASSLQQDSPLHF. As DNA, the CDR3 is TGTGCCAGCAGTCTGCAGCAGGATTCACCCCTCCACTTT.

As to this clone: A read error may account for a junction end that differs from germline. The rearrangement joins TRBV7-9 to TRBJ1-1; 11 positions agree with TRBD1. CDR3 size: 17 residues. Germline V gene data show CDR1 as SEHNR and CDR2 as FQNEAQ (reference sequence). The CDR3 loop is CASSLVWTGGHDTEAFF. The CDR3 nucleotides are TGTGCCAGCAGCTTAGTTTGGACAGGGGGCCACGACACTGAGGCTTTCTTT.

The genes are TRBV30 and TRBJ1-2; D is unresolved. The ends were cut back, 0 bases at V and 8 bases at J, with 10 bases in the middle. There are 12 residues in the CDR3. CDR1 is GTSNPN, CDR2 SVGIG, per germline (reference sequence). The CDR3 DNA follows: TGTGCCTGGAGTGTGTGGGAGGGAGGCTACACCTTC. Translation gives CAWSVWEGGYTF.

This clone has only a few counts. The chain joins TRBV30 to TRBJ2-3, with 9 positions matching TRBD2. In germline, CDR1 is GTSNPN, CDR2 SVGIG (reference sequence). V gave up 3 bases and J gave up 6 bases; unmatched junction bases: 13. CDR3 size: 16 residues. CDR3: CAWRPAGIAGVDTQYF. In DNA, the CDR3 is TGTGCCTGGAGACCAGCGGGGATAGCGGGAGTGGATACGCAGTATTTT.

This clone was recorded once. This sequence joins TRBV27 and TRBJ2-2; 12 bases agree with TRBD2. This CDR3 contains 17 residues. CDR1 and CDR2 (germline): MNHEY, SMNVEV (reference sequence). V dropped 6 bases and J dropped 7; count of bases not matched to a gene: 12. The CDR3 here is CASRAFLAGGQVGELFF. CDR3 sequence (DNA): TGTGCCAGCAGGGCGTTCCTAGCGGGGGGGCAGGTCGGGGAGCTGTTTTTT.

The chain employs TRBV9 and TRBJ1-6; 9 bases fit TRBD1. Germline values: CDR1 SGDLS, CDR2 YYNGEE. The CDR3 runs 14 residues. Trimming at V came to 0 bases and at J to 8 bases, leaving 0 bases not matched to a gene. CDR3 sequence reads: CASSVGDRDSPLHF. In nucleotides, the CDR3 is TGTGCCAGCAGCGTAGGGGACAGGGATTCACCCCTCCACTTT.